The entry that follows covers one T cell receptor (beta chain) sequence. Its antigen remains unidentified. Base qualities were left out, and no much larger clone turns up one base away. The sample comes from a study of radiotherapy plus CTLA-4 blockade in lung cancer (dated by TCRdb to 2016 to 2018). With respect to the entire study: Among enrolled patients, about 19% had an objective response and roughly 31% reached disease control. The full study reports these points: After treatment with radiotherapy and ipilimumab, TCR clones that came from tumors expanded in the peripheral blood. Increased serum interferon-beta after radiation, together with early dynamic changes in blood T cell clones, were reported to be the strongest predictors of response.

The cysteine opens and the phenylalanine closes a CDR3 of 16 amino acids. Kept here is only the CDR3 DNA, which spans 48 bases and is read in frame from base 1. CDR1 and CDR2 are read off the germline V gene as SGHRS and YFSETQ. The germline V end is reduced by 4 bases and the J end by 11 bases; junction bases left unmatched: 19. Focal radiation therapy combined with CTLA-4 blockade (ipilimumab) was tested in patients with chemo-refractory metastatic non-small-cell lung cancer. Libraries were prepared through the immunoSEQ multiplex PCR assay. This is the immuneACCESS table as TCRdb keeps it, with only in-frame sequences that have V and J called. A part of the clones is gone; compared with another copy, unresolved V genes explain less than half, and the rest is unexplained. This sample comprises almost 55,000 clones, approximately 80% of them detected only once. The top ten clonotypes cover 2.5% to 4% of the sample.

The sequence was collected from a human donor with non-small cell lung cancer who had a partial response to radiotherapy plus ipilimumab. The sample was peripheral blood, taken from a patient treated with radiotherapy plus ipilimumab. This chain is built from TRBV5-1 and TRBJ2-5; 8 middle bases align to TRBD2. Here the CDR3 is given as CASSREPAGAEGEQYF. The nucleotide sequence reads as follows: TGCGCCAGCAGCCGTGAACCAGCGGGGGCCGAAGGGGAGCAGTACTTC. Reference TRBV5-1 and TRBJ2-5 genes cover what lies past the CDR3, so the full variable domain is KAGVTQTPRYLIKTRGQQVTLSCSPISGHRSVSWYQQTPGQGLQFLFEYFSETQRNKGNFPGRFSGRQFSNSRSEMNVSTLELGDSALYLCASSREPAGAEGEQYFGPGTRLLVL.